The 14 T cell receptor beta chains below were found in one sample sequenced in a study of blood T cell repertoires in COVID-19. TCRdb's table, derived via immunoSEQ multiplex PCR, lists solely in-frame clones and lacks some. The repertoire holds about 92,000 clones, with around 84% as singletons. Sequenced input: peripheral blood. Source of these receptors: a man older than 75 with acute or convalescent COVID-19.

This chain links TRBV5-1 with TRBJ1-1, with TRBD1 matching 8 bases. The V and J ends lost 2 bases and 5 bases, in that order; junction bases with no gene match: 5. The CDR3 is made up of 14 amino acids. Germline V CDR1 and CDR2: SGHRS, YFSETQ. For the CDR3, the DNA is TGCGCCAGCAGCTTTCAGGGGGCGCATACTGAAGCTTTCTTT. It translates to CASSFQGAHTEAFF.

The V gene is TRBV6-1, the J gene TRBJ1-2; D is undetermined. The CDR3 covers 15 residues. V dropped 2 bases and J dropped 3 bases, with 13 bases sitting between them. Germline CDR1 MNHNS, CDR2 SASEGT. This chain's CDR3 is CASSEMRHMDYGYTF. The CDR3 DNA follows: TGTGCCAGCAGTGAAATGAGACATATGGACTATGGCTACACCTTC.

The chain combines TRBV18 with TRBJ2-7; 8 nucleotides match TRBD1. In germline, CDR1 is KGHSH, CDR2 LQKENI. The CDR3 spans 12 residues. V lost 6 bases and J lost 5; bases outside the gene matches: 3. Written as DNA, the CDR3 is TGTGCCAGCTCGCCGACAGGGGACGAGCAGTACTTC. As protein: CASSPTGDEQYF.

The rearrangement links TRBV9 to TRBJ2-7; 11 positions match TRBD2. The CDR3 has 16 amino acids. Germline assignment: CDR1 SGDLS and CDR2 YYNGEE. The V segment lost 0 bases and the J segment 7 bases; nucleotides outside the gene matches: 9. The CDR3 loop reads CASSVGGSGGVHEQYF. The CDR3 nucleotides are TGTGCCAGCAGCGTAGGAGGTAGCGGGGGGGTTCATGAGCAGTACTTC.

This chain connects TRBV6-1 to TRBJ2-3; 9 bases are a match to TRBD2. Germline values: CDR1 MNHNS, CDR2 SASEGT. The CDR3 length is 16 residues. The V gene end was trimmed by 2 bases and the J gene end by 2 bases; junction bases not matched to a gene: 5. The CDR3 nucleotides read TGTGCCAGCAGTGAAAGCGCGGGAGGGCCCACAGATACGCAGTATTTT. Translating it yields CASSESAGGPTDTQYF.

The V gene is TRBV28, the J gene TRBJ1-1, with unresolved D. CDR1 and CDR2 (germline): MDHEN, SYDVKM. Trimming took 8 bases from V and 0 from J, leaving 7 bases between them. This CDR3 is built from 12 residues. The CDR3 region has the DNA TGTGCCAGCCAGCGGATGAACACTGAAGCTTTCTTT. Translating gives CASQRMNTEAFF.

This clone came up a few times. This sequence joins TRBV2 and TRBJ1-5; a weak D match, TRBD1 (5 bases). The CDR3 consists of 14 residues. The V and J ends lost 4 bases and 7 bases respectively, with 14 bases between them. Germline lookup yields CDR1 SNHLY and CDR2 FYNNEI. The CDR3 loop is CASSADSPRQPQHF. Written as DNA, the CDR3 is TGTGCCAGCAGTGCCGACAGTCCTCGGCAGCCCCAGCATTTT.

The chain combines TRBV9 with TRBJ2-2, with D tentatively TRBD1 (6 bases). The length of the CDR3 is 14 residues. Germline CDR1 SGDLS, CDR2 YYNGEE. Deletions cut 0 bases from V and 8 bases from J, with 11 bases between. In DNA, the CDR3 is TGTGCCAGCAGCGTAGCAGGGGATGTAGGGGAGCTGTTTTTT. Protein sequence: CASSVAGDVGELFF.

The chain's CDR3 is CASRETGYQETQYF. The CDR3, as DNA: TGTGCCAGCAGGGAGACAGGGTACCAAGAGACCCAGTACTTC. The chain has TRBV2 and TRBJ2-5; TRBD1 aligns across 7 bases. The germline CDR1 and CDR2 sequences are SNHLY and FYNNEI. This CDR3 spans 14 amino acids. The V and J ends lost 6 bases and 0 bases, in that order; junction bases with no gene match: 4.

In this sample, this clone turned up once. The chain uses TRBV30 and TRBJ2-7, with 11 bases matching TRBD2. The V segment lost 0 bases and the J segment 7 bases; nucleotides outside the gene matches: 8. This CDR3 is built from 15 residues. In germline, CDR1 is GTSNPN, CDR2 SVGIG (reference sequence). CDR3 DNA: TGTGCCTGGAGTGTACTAGCGGGAGCCTTGGGAGAGCAGTACTTC. Translated: CAWSVLAGALGEQYF.

The J gene is TRBJ2-7, the V gene TRBV28; D uncertain. Per germline, CDR1 MDHEN and CDR2 SYDVKM. The CDR3 length is 14 residues. V gave up 5 bases and J gave up 6 bases, with 17 bases separating them. CDR3 bases: TGTGCCAGCAGTATGCTGGGCGTCCTCTCCGAGCAGTACTTC. It codes for CASSMLGVLSEQYF.

The gene calls are TRBV2 and TRBJ1-2, with 8 bases aligning to TRBD1. V was pared by 8 bases and J by 3 bases, with 8 bases of the junction left unmatched. The CDR3 spans 14 residues. The germline gives CDR1 SNHLY, CDR2 FYNNEI. CDR3 loop: CASPPGQEYYGYTF. In nucleotides, the CDR3 is TGTGCCAGCCCTCCGGGACAGGAATACTATGGCTACACCTTC.

The CDR3 protein is CASSLELAGETQYF. CDR3 in DNA: TGTGCCAGCAGCTTAGAACTTGCGGGGGAGACCCAGTACTTC. V and J are TRBV7-8 and TRBJ2-5, with D perhaps matching TRBD2 (6 bases). Germline lookup yields CDR1 SGHVS and CDR2 FQNEAQ. The CDR3 runs 14 residues. Trimming cost V 1 base and J 5 bases, with 11 bases left between them.

The count of this clone is one. This rearrangement joins TRBV18 to TRBJ1-2, with no clear D. Trimming removed 4 bases from V and 3 bases from J, with 9 bases in between. CDR1 is KGHSH, CDR2 LQKENI, per germline. The CDR3 covers 13 residues. The CDR3 region is CASSRSGDYGYTF. The CDR3 DNA reads as TGTGCCAGCTCACGTTCAGGCGACTATGGCTACACCTTC.